This TCR beta chain came from a study of T cells after posttransplantation cyclophosphamide. Busulfan-fludarabine conditioning, marrow transplant, and cyclophosphamide on days +3 and +4 were administered. The repertoire was sequenced with immunoSEQ multiplex PCR; TCRdb's copy has only in-frame clones and lacks some. The sample includes tens of thousands of clones, 80% to 90% of them seen just once. Remarks on this clone: Antigen unknown.

General study results and limits: Later blood repertoires were often dominated by clones from the donor CD8+ memory compartment. Tissue-infiltrating T cells from skin or gut overlapped little with blood T cells. After PTCy, TRB diversity resembled that of CNI/methotrexate controls.

Sequencing was performed on PBMCs, taken after allogeneic stem cell transplant with posttransplant cyclophosphamide. The TCR originated in a female patient younger than 45 who received an allogeneic stem cell transplant from an unrelated donor, was CMV-positive, and had no GVHD. Some T cells may trace back to the graft donor.

Here the CDR3 DNA reads TGTGCCAGCAGCGCTCCGACTAGCGGGGACACGAGCTCCTACAATGAGCAGTTCTTC. It encodes CASSAPTSGDTSSYNEQFF. This chain connects TRBV7-9 to TRBJ2-1, with 11 nucleotides matching TRBD2. Trimming removed 5 bases from V and 0 bases from J; junction bases left unmatched: 12. The length of the CDR3 is 19 residues. Per germline, CDR1 SEHNR and CDR2 FQNEAQ (reference sequence).